What follows are 9 T cell receptor beta chains derived from one specimen sequenced in a study of Tregs in tolerant kidney transplant recipients. Mixed chimerism was transient after nonmyeloablative marrow transplants from related graft donors. This table comes from immunoSEQ multiplex PCR, and its TCRdb copy is limited to in-frame clones, with some not included. The sample has around 10,000 clones; the top ten hold about 24%. Sequences were derived from CD8+ T cells from blood (PBMCs), sampled 24 months after the transplant. These TCRs come from a human patient who received a combined kidney and bone marrow transplant. Part of the T cells may come from the graft donor.

Turning to this clone: Coverage ceases 3 residues before the CDR3 finishes, and the germline J gene fills in the end. The chain employs TRBV20-1 and TRBJ2-2, with 10 bases aligning to TRBD1. The CDR3 has 19 residues. Germline trimming cut 0 bases from V and 5 bases from J; bases unmatched to any gene: 15. Germline values: CDR1 DFQATT, CDR2 SNEGSKA (reference sequence). The CDR3 DNA, read in part, is TGCAGTGCTAGAGATTACCCTATCGACAGGGGGCTAGGGACCGGGGAG. Translating it yields CSARDYPIDRGLGTGE. The CDR3 as a whole reads CSARDYPIDRGLGTGELFF.

Comment on this clone: The sequence runs out 3 residues before the end of the CDR3; the remainder is reconstructed from the germline J gene. The V and J genes are TRBV4-1 and TRBJ2-7; 8 bases are a match to TRBD2. V was clipped by 7 bases and J by 5 bases; unmatched bases: 7. The CDR3 sequence is 13 residues long. Germline V gene lookup returns CDR1 MGHRA and CDR2 YSYEKL. CDR3 sequence reads: CASKSGSSDEQYF. The sequenced CDR3 bases are TGCGCCAGCAAGAGCGGGAGTTCGGACGAG.

To note about this clone: The CDR3 end falls 3 residues outside the read, so it is completed with the germline J gene. V gene TRBV7-6 combines with J gene TRBJ2-3, with D possibly TRBD2 on 5 matching bases. CDR1 and CDR2 from the germline V gene are SGHVS and FNYEAQ. This CDR3 contains 15 residues. The germline V and J ends were trimmed by 1 base and 2 bases, with 10 bases remaining between them. CDR3 region: CASSLESGTTDTQYF. CDR3 DNA (partial): TGTGCCAGCAGCTTAGAGAGCGGAACCACAGATACG.

Of note for this clone: Coverage ceases 3 residues before the CDR3 finishes, and the germline J gene fills in the end. The chain is built from TRBV7-2 and TRBJ1-4; 10 nucleotides match TRBD1. V shed 6 bases, J shed 6 bases, and the junction held 4 bases outside the gene matches. The CDR3 runs to 14 residues. Germline assignment: CDR1 SGHTA and CDR2 FQGNSA. CDR3 protein: CASSYGTGDEKLFF. The CDR3 DNA, read in part, is TGTGCCAGCAGTTACGGGACAGGGGATGAAAAA.

Concerning this clone itself: The missing CDR3 end, 3 residues past where the read stops, is filled in from the germline J gene. The V gene is TRBV7-8, the J gene TRBJ2-7; TRBD2 aligns across 7 bases. The CDR3 consists of 15 residues. V lost 4 bases and J lost 3; bases outside the gene matches: 9. Germline CDR1 reads SGHVS; CDR2 reads FQNEAQ. The CDR3 sequence is CASSSQRDQHYEQYF. The covered CDR3 bases are TGTGCCAGCAGCTCTCAGCGGGACCAGCACTACGAG.

A remark on this clone: The read terminates 3 residues before the CDR3 end, so the remaining end is supplied by the germline J gene. This chain joins TRBV19 and TRBJ2-1; D is ambiguous. CDR1 LNHDA and CDR2 SQIVND come from the germline V gene (reference sequence). CDR3 size: 16 residues. V was cut by 4 bases and J by 0 bases, with 13 bases left in between. CDR3 bases read: TGTGCCAGTAGTACTTTAGCTGCCAGCTCCTACAATGAG. This sequence encodes CASSTLAASSYNE. The whole CDR3 is CASSTLAASSYNEQFF.

On this clone itself: The read comes to an end 3 residues before the CDR3 does, leaving the germline J gene to fill in the end. V and J are TRBV29-1 and TRBJ2-1, with TRBD2 identical over 8 bases. The V gene end was trimmed by 6 bases and the J gene end by 4 bases; junction bases not matched to a gene: 14. This CDR3 has 16 amino acids. The germline CDR1 and CDR2 sequences are SQVTM and ANQGSEA. CDR3 DNA (partial): TGCAGCGTCCAACGCGAACTAGCGGCAGCTTACAATGAG. Translated: CSVQRELAAAYNE. The full CDR3 is CSVQRELAAAYNEQFF.

As concerns this clone: The read terminates 3 residues before the CDR3 end, so the remaining end is supplied by the germline J gene. V usage is TRBV6-2 or TRBV6-3 and J usage is TRBJ2-7, with D possibly being TRBD1 (6 bases). The CDR3 totals 15 residues. The germline V gene encodes CDR1 MNHEY and CDR2 SVGEGT. V dropped 2 bases and J dropped 3 bases, with 14 bases sitting between them. The part of the CDR3 DNA that was read is TGTGCCAGCAGTTACGGGCAGGGGATCATCTACGAG. This translates into CASSYGQGIIYE. From start to end, the CDR3 is CASSYGQGIIYEQYF.

About this clone itself: The sequence runs out 3 residues before the end of the CDR3; the remainder is reconstructed from the germline J gene. The rearrangement uses TRBV5-1 and TRBJ1-2, with 7 bases matching TRBD1. From germline, CDR1 is SGHRS and CDR2 YFSETQ. CDR3 length: 13 residues. CDR3 DNA, as far as it was read: TGCGCCAGCAGCTTGGAGACAGGGACGGGC. Encoded protein: CASSLETGTG. From start to end, the CDR3 is CASSLETGTGYTF.